This T cell receptor beta chain was captured by sequencing in a study of T cells in Graves' hyperthyroidism and ophthalmopathy. General study points: Blood samples included most of the expanded thyroid clonotypes exceeding 0.001.

Amplification yielded TCR beta CDR3 regions, with RNA transcripts as the source. Using the HTBI primer set, a first-round RT-PCR was run on the TCR CDR3. MiXCR, applied by TCRdb to the multiplex PCR reads, yields one record per CDR3 protein. Of about 560,000 distinct CDR3 sequences detected, roughly 17% appear once; the ten largest clones hold about 18%. This clonotype has ten or more counts. What it binds is not known. This clonotype was obtained from a woman younger than 30 with Graves' hyperthyroidism. Sequencing was done on a sample of blood.

The CDR3 sequence is CASRVGGNQPQHF. CDR3 sequence (DNA): TGCGCCAGCAGAGTAGGCGGCAATCAGCCCCAGCATTTT. The V and J genes are TRBV5-1 and TRBJ1-5; D is unresolved. Germline CDR1 SGHRS, CDR2 YFSETQ. This CDR3 has 13 amino acids. With 5 bases removed from V and 2 bases from J, the gap between germline ends came to 8 bases.